Below are 8 T cell receptor beta chains sequenced from a single sample in a study of T cells after yellow fever vaccination (dated by TCRdb to between 2018 and 2021). The sample's treatment or condition label, decoded: live attenuated yellow fever vaccine strain. The protocol used for the library was 5' RACE. Sequencing relied on an Illumina HiSeq 2500. The raw public data were reprocessed by TCRdb itself: fastp quality trimming at Q25, MiXCR clonotype calling, in-frame beta chains only. Entries that share a CDR3 protein sequence are merged under the most common genes and DNA. The sample table records fewer than 350,000 distinct CDR3 sequences; approximately 9% of these occur just once. The ten largest clones take up 18% of the sample. Here the sequenced sample was PBMCs, taken on the day of the first yellow fever vaccination. The receptors stem from a young man who received the YFV17D yellow fever vaccine.

This clonotype was picked up a small number of times. For the CDR3, the DNA is TGTGCCAGCAGTGAATTCGGGCAGGGAATTGACACTGAAGCTTTCTTT. Its protein product is CASSEFGQGIDTEAFF. The V call is TRBV2, the J call TRBJ1-1, with D maybe TRBD1 (5 bases). The CDR3 loop spans 16 amino acids. With 2 bases removed from V and 3 bases from J, the gap between germline ends came to 16 bases. From germline, CDR1 is SNHLY and CDR2 FYNNEI.

This clonotype was observed a handful of times. This chain connects TRBV3-1 to TRBJ2-5, with 13 bases lining up with TRBD2. This CDR3 is 15 amino acids long. Germline loops: CDR1 LGHDT, CDR2 YNNKEL (reference sequence). The J segment lost 5 bases and the V segment lost 1 base, leaving 1 base of the junction unmatched. The CDR3: CASSQGLAGGETQYF. Here the CDR3 DNA reads TGTGCCAGCAGCCAAGGACTAGCGGGGGGCGAGACCCAGTACTTC.

This clonotype was seen only a few times. The chain employs TRBV27 and TRBJ1-1, with D uncertain. Between the trimmed V and J ends, which lost 2 bases and 3 bases, there was a span of 13 bases. The germline V gene has CDR1 MNHEY and CDR2 SMNVEV (reference sequence). The CDR3 is made up of 15 amino acids. Here the CDR3 DNA reads TGTGCCAGCAGTTTAGGCCGGGTGTCGGACACTGAAGCTTTCTTT. It specifies CASSLGRVSDTEAFF.

This clonotype was observed a few times. The rearrangement joins TRBV3-1 to TRBJ2-3; 14 bases map to TRBD2. This CDR3 is built from 17 residues. J gave up 2 bases and V 4 bases, and 5 bases lay outside the gene matches. Germline CDR1 and CDR2: LGHDT and YNNKEL (reference sequence). For the CDR3, the DNA is TGTGCCAGCAGCCTCCGACTAGCGGGGGGGATCACAGATACGCAGTATTTT. Amino acids: CASSLRLAGGITDTQYF.

This clonotype was counted only a few times. In nucleotides, the CDR3 is TGTGCCAGCAGTCCACAAGCGGGGGGGCGAACAGATACGCAGTATTTT. This sequence encodes CASSPQAGGRTDTQYF. The rearrangement links TRBV6-1 to TRBJ2-3; 10 positions match TRBD2. V shed 5 bases, J shed 3 bases, and the junction held 8 bases outside the gene matches. This CDR3 comprises 16 residues. Germline CDR1 is MNHNS and CDR2 is SASEGT.

The J gene is TRBJ2-4, the V gene TRBV4-3; the D gene is possibly TRBD1 (6 bases). This CDR3 contains 17 residues. Germline V gene sequence: CDR1 LGHNA, CDR2 YSLEER. With 2 bases removed from V and 1 base from J, the gap between germline ends came to 15 bases. The CDR3 reads CASSQSRGFWAKNIQYF. In DNA form, the CDR3 reads TGCGCCAGCAGCCAATCCAGGGGTTTCTGGGCCAAAAACATTCAGTACTTC.

The chain combines TRBV28 with TRBJ1-1; D is possibly TRBD1 (6 bases). The CDR3 spans 15 residues. Germline V lookup: CDR1 MDHEN, CDR2 SYDVKM. V shed 2 bases and J shed 3 bases, with 13 bases lying between them. CDR3 loop: CASSLAGGRYTEAFF. The CDR3, as DNA: TGTGCCAGCAGTTTAGCGGGGGGCCGTTACACTGAAGCTTTCTTT. The full variable domain, in which reference TRBV28 and TRBJ1-1 provide the parts outside the CDR3, is DVKVTQSSRYLVKRTGEKVFLECVQDMDHENMFWYRQDPGLGLRLIYFSYDVKMKEKGDIPEGYSVSREKKERFSLILESASTNQTSMYLCASSLAGGRYTEAFFGQGTRLTVV.

V usage is TRBV4-3 and J usage is TRBJ2-7; 10 nucleotides match TRBD1. The CDR3 consists of 15 residues. The ends lost 4 bases at V and 6 bases at J; junction bases unmatched: 9. Germline V gene lookup returns CDR1 LGHNA and CDR2 YSLEER. As DNA, the CDR3 is TGCGCCAGCAGCCTCGGACCGGGACAGGGGAGCGAGCAGTACTTC. Translation: CASSLGPGQGSEQYF.